Below are 21 T cell receptor beta chains sequenced from a single sample in a study of identical twins. TCRdb re-derived calls from the 5' RACE reads in MiXCR, one entry per CDR3 protein. Among some 570,000 distinct CDR3 sequences listed, 20% to 25% were seen once. This same sample was also taken into another study, of yellow fever vaccine responses in identical twins.

Sequenced material: CD4+ T cells sorted from blood. The receptors were gathered from a woman under 30 in good health.

The V gene is TRBV10-2, the J gene TRBJ2-5, with a tentative D call TRBD2 (6 bases). V lost 6 bases and J 4 bases, leaving 15 bases between the germline ends. The CDR3 loop spans 14 amino acids. Germline loops: CDR1 WSHSY, CDR2 SAAADI. CDR3 loop: CASSALSGVETQYF. The CDR3 DNA sequence: TGCGCCAGCAGCGCCCTTTCGGGGGTAGAGACCCAGTACTTC.

The chain uses TRBV29-1 and TRBJ2-7, with unresolved D. The V and J ends lost 4 bases and 2 bases respectively, with 15 bases between them. The CDR3 is 14 amino acids. Germline CDR1 and CDR2: SQVTM and ANQGSEA. CDR3: CSVAPSLSTYEQYF. CDR3 nucleotide sequence: TGCAGCGTTGCCCCAAGCCTATCAACCTACGAGCAGTACTTC.

V usage is TRBV6-5 and J usage is TRBJ2-1, with D perhaps assigned TRBD1 or TRBD2 (6 bases each). V gave up 1 base and J gave up 10 bases, with 8 bases separating them. CDR1 and CDR2 from the germline V gene are MNHEY and SVGAGI. The CDR3 spans 12 residues. DNA of the CDR3: TGTGCCAGCAGTTACTTAGGGGGGGAGCAGTTCTTC. Protein product: CASSYLGGEQFF.

This clonotype has just a few counts. The chain is built from TRBV5-1 and TRBJ2-3, with D perhaps matching TRBD2 (7 bases). CDR1 is SGHRS and CDR2 is YFSETQ in the germline V gene. The ends were cut back, 2 bases at V and 2 bases at J, with 15 bases in the middle. CDR3 size: 16 residues. CDR3 sequence: CASSLGGGAPTDTQYF. CDR3 bases: TGCGCCAGCAGCTTAGGTGGGGGGGCGCCCACAGATACGCAGTATTTT.

This clonotype was seen a few times. V is TRBV28 and J is TRBJ2-7, with 9 bases fitting TRBD1. V trimming: 3 bases; J trimming: 6 bases; junction bases outside the gene matches: 15. CDR3 length: 17 amino acids. From germline, CDR1 is MDHEN and CDR2 SYDVKM. CDR3 amino acids: CASSLGGAGTGMGEQYF. CDR3 coding DNA: TGTGCCAGCAGTTTGGGTGGAGCCGGGACAGGGATGGGCGAGCAGTACTTC.

The V call is TRBV15, the J call TRBJ2-3; 10 nucleotides align to TRBD1. CDR1 is LNHNV and CDR2 is YYDKDF in the germline V gene (reference sequence). With V trimmed by 5 bases and J by 5 bases, 10 bases remained unmatched. The CDR3 runs to 16 residues. The CDR3 sequence is CATSGDRGQVLDTQYF. CDR3 coding DNA: TGTGCCACCAGCGGCGACAGGGGGCAGGTCTTAGATACGCAGTATTTT. The whole variable domain, remainder taken from reference TRBV15 and TRBJ2-3, is DAMVIQNPRYQVTQFGKPVTLSCSQTLNHNVMYWYQQKSSQAPKLLFHYYDKDFNNEADTPDNFQSRRPNTSFCFLDIRSPGLGDTAMYLCATSGDRGQVLDTQYFGPGTRLTVL.

This clonotype was seen more than once but under ten times. The V call is TRBV9, the J call TRBJ2-4, with D possibly matching TRBD1 (6 bases). CDR1 is SGDLS and CDR2 is YYNGEE in the germline V gene. The CDR3 consists of 15 residues. V lost 0 bases to trimming and J lost 0 bases, with 7 bases between them. The CDR3 loop reads CASSVEGGAKNIQYF. CDR3 DNA: TGTGCCAGCAGCGTAGAAGGGGGAGCCAAAAACATTCAGTACTTC.

This clonotype showed up just a few times. The J gene is TRBJ2-3, the V gene TRBV29-1; D ambiguous. V was cut by 5 bases and J by 4 bases, with 13 bases left in between. The CDR3 sequence is 13 residues long. Germline V gene sequence: CDR1 SQVTM, CDR2 ANQGSEA. CDR3 in DNA: TGCAGCGTTTCGACCCGGTTAGCAGATACGCAGTATTTT. As protein: CSVSTRLADTQYF.

The chain has TRBV28 and TRBJ2-7; 9 bases fit TRBD2. Trimming cost V 7 bases and J 1 base; bases outside gene matches: 8. The CDR3 has 15 amino acids. Germline CDR1 is MDHEN and CDR2 is SYDVKM. The CDR3 reads CASTSGAFKSYEQYF. CDR3 DNA sequence: TGTGCCAGCACTAGCGGGGCCTTCAAGTCCTACGAGCAGTACTTC.

The chain uses TRBV11-1 and TRBJ2-1; 13 nucleotides match TRBD2. Germline CDR1 reads SGHAT; CDR2 reads FQDESV (reference sequence). CDR3 length: 19 residues. The V and J ends lost 3 bases and 5 bases, in that order; junction bases with no gene match: 13. CDR3 nucleotide sequence: TGTGCCAGCAGCTTTGGACTAGCGGGAGCCCCGGCGCGTCACAATGAGCAGTTCTTC. Translating it yields CASSFGLAGAPARHNEQFF.

This chain links TRBV12-3 or TRBV12-4 with TRBJ2-1, with TRBD2 matching 8 bases. CDR3 length: 15 amino acids. The junction had 10 bases not matched to a gene; V was cut back by 7 bases and J by 5 bases. CDR3 loop: CASTFTGGTNNEQFF. The CDR3 bases are TGTGCCAGCACTTTTACGGGGGGGACGAACAATGAGCAGTTCTTC.

The chain carries TRBV6-5 and TRBJ1-6, with TRBD1 matching 7 bases. Per the germline V gene, CDR1 is MNHEY and CDR2 is SVGAGI. This CDR3 has 15 amino acids. The V segment lost 4 bases and the J segment 9 bases; nucleotides outside the gene matches: 9. The CDR3: CASSSPQGISSPLHF. The CDR3, as DNA: TGTGCCAGCAGTTCCCCACAGGGGATAAGTTCACCCCTCCACTTT.

This chain connects TRBV7-3 to TRBJ2-1; D is unclear. CDR3 length: 15 amino acids. V lost 0 bases and J 3 bases, leaving 9 bases between the germline ends. Germline CDR1 and CDR2: SGHTA and FQGTGA. CDR3 loop: CASSLTRSDYNEQFF. Written as DNA, the CDR3 is TGTGCCAGCAGCTTAACTCGGAGCGACTACAATGAGCAGTTCTTC.

This clonotype has only a few counts. V gene TRBV19 combines with J gene TRBJ2-1; D is possibly TRBD2 (5 bases). The V gene lost 6 bases and the J gene lost 7 bases, with 10 bases spanning the gap. Germline V lookup: CDR1 LNHDA, CDR2 SQIVND (reference sequence). The CDR3 contains 12 residues. The CDR3 sequence: CASSPSRNEQFF. The CDR3 DNA sequence: TGTGCCAGTAGCCCTAGCCGGAATGAGCAGTTCTTC.

This clonotype was seen a few times. The V and J genes are TRBV2 and TRBJ2-7, with D uncertain. The CDR3 is 12 residues long. Germline V gene data show CDR1 as SNHLY and CDR2 as FYNNEI. V was shortened by 6 bases and J by 0 bases, with 6 bases between the two germline ends. This CDR3 reads CASSVSSYEQYV. CDR3 coding DNA: TGTGCCAGCAGCGTTAGCTCCTACGAGCAGTACGTC.

V usage is TRBV12-3 or TRBV12-4 and J usage is TRBJ1-2, with 8 bases matching TRBD1. With V trimmed by 5 bases and J by 4 bases, 6 bases remained unmatched. The CDR3 is made up of 14 amino acids. CDR3 region: CASSPAGGPYGYTF. The CDR3 DNA sequence: TGTGCCAGCAGTCCCGCAGGGGGCCCCTATGGCTACACCTTC.

This clonotype has a handful of counts. The chain uses TRBV2 and TRBJ2-3; TRBD2 aligns across 10 bases. The V gene's germline CDR1 is SNHLY and CDR2 FYNNEI. This CDR3 is built from 17 residues. Losses at the gene ends were 0 bases for V and 2 bases for J; bases not matched to a gene: 5. CDR3 in amino acids: CASSEAWTSGDTDTQYF. CDR3 nucleotides: TGTGCCAGCAGTGAAGCTTGGACTAGCGGAGACACAGATACGCAGTATTTT.

The table lists this clonotype with a few counts. V is TRBV2 and J is TRBJ1-3; D perhaps matches TRBD1 (5 bases). Trimming stripped 4 bases from V and 16 bases from J, with 26 bases between. CDR1 is SNHLY, CDR2 FYNNEI, per germline. CDR3 length: 15 residues. CDR3 loop: CASSGIHGGDHKSYF. For the CDR3, the DNA is TGTGCCAGCAGTGGGATCCACGGGGGGGACCATAAATCTTATTTT.

J is TRBJ2-5 and V is TRBV7-9, with 8 bases aligning to TRBD2. The CDR3 runs to 15 residues. Germline V gives CDR1 SEHNR, CDR2 FQNEAQ (reference sequence). Trimming took 4 bases from V and 5 from J; bases not matched to a gene: 9. In DNA form, the CDR3 reads TGTGCCAGCAGCTCCTCCGGGACTAGTGGTGAGACCCAGTACTTC. Translation gives CASSSSGTSGETQYF.

The V and J genes are TRBV4-2 and TRBJ2-1; 8 positions agree with TRBD2. Trimming cost V 0 bases and J 3 bases; bases outside gene matches: 7. CDR1 and CDR2 from the germline V gene are LGHNA and YNFKEQ. CDR3 length equals 17 residues. The CDR3 region is CASSQDPGGNYYNEQFF. The CDR3 region has the DNA TGTGCCAGCAGCCAAGATCCGGGAGGGAACTACTACAATGAGCAGTTCTTC.

The rearrangement links TRBV6-6 to TRBJ1-5; D might be TRBD1 (6 bases). CDR3 length equals 13 residues. CDR1 is MNHNY, CDR2 SVGAGI, per germline (reference sequence). V was clipped by 5 bases and J by 3 bases, with 8 bases between them. The CDR3 sequence is CASSNRVNQPQHF. The CDR3 DNA reads as TGTGCCAGCAGTAACAGGGTCAATCAGCCCCAGCATTTT.